Listed below are T cell receptor beta chains from one sample, sequenced in a study of post-analysis software for immune sequencing data. Each CDR3 protein gets one entry after TCRdb re-called the PCR reads with MiXCR. The sample has about 190,000 distinct CDR3 sequences; roughly 28% are singletons. Sequenced material: blood. Every receptor here comes from a girl younger than 18 with multiple sclerosis. CDR3s include the opening cysteine and the closing phenylalanine or tryptophan. D genes are given only for firm matches. Rows may omit the clone size; those that give it use once, few, many or a size class.

size: .; V: TRBV7-9; J: TRBJ2-3; D: TRBD2; CDR3: CASSFRLAGVADTQYF; DNA: TGTGCCAGCAGCTTCCGACTAGCGGGAGTAGCGGATACGCAGTATTTT
size: .; V: TRBV28; J: TRBJ1-5; D: .; CDR3: CASRPGTTPGQPQHF; DNA: TGTGCCAGCAGGCCCGGGACAACGCCGGGTCAGCCCCAGCATTTT
size: many; V: TRBV20-1; J: TRBJ2-7; D: TRBD1; CDR3: CSAKLTGGIYEQYF; DNA: TGCAGTGCTAAGCTAACAGGGGGAATCTACGAGCAGTACTTC
size: many; V: TRBV5-1; J: TRBJ2-7; D: .; CDR3: CASSLFTSGSEYEQYF; DNA: TGCGCCAGCAGCCTCTTTACTAGTGGGTCAGAATACGAGCAGTACTTC
size: many; V: TRBV11-2; J: TRBJ1-1; D: .; CDR3: CASSLGDSLGDTEAFF; DNA: TGTGCCAGCAGCTTAGGCGACTCGCTTGGGGACACTGAAGCTTTCTTT
size: many; V: TRBV14; J: TRBJ2-7; D: .; CDR3: CASSTRPSATYEQYF; DNA: TGTGCCAGCAGCACCCGGCCTAGCGCTACCTACGAGCAGTACTTC
size: many; V: TRBV29-1; J: TRBJ2-3; D: .; CDR3: CSVEGTFTDTQYF; DNA: TGCAGCGTTGAGGGAACATTCACAGATACGCAGTATTTT
size: .; V: TRBV2; J: TRBJ2-7; D: .; CDR3: CASSECPSCEQYF; DNA: TGTGCCAGCAGTGAATGTCCTTCCTGCGAGCAGTACTTC
size: .; V: TRBV3-1; J: TRBJ2-7; D: .; CDR3: CASSRGGQVYEQYF; DNA: TGTGCCAGCAGTCGGGGGGGACAGGTCTACGAGCAGTACTTC
size: .; V: TRBV30; J: TRBJ2-5; D: .; CDR3: CAWSLGPETQYF; DNA: TGTGCCTGGAGCTTGGGGCCGGAGACCCAGTACTTC
size: few; V: TRBV7-2; J: TRBJ1-5; D: TRBD1; CDR3: CASSLQQGLGNQPQHF; DNA: TGTGCCAGCAGCCTGCAACAGGGGCTGGGCAATCAGCCCCAGCATTTT
size: few; V: TRBV7-9; J: TRBJ2-7; D: .; CDR3: CASSSWFEQYF; DNA: TGTGCCAGCAGCTCCTGGTTCGAGCAGTACTTC
size: few; V: TRBV5-8; J: TRBJ2-7; D: .; CDR3: CASISRYEQYF; DNA: TGTGCCAGCATAAGCCGCTACGAGCAGTACTTC
size: .; V: TRBV5-1; J: TRBJ2-3; D: .; CDR3: CASSPEQGGTDTQYF; DNA: TGCGCCAGCAGCCCGGAACAGGGTGGCACAGATACGCAGTATTTT
size: .; V: TRBV6-6; J: TRBJ1-6; D: TRBD1; CDR3: CASLGVQGAGYNSPLHF; DNA: TGTGCCAGTTTGGGGGTACAGGGGGCGGGATATAATTCACCCCTCCACTTT
size: once; V: TRBV21-1; J: TRBJ2-1; D: .; CDR3: CASSTRDRGKQNEQFF; DNA: TGTGCCAGCAGCACGAGGGACAGGGGAAAGCAGAATGAGCAGTTCTTC
size: few; V: TRBV5-1; J: TRBJ2-3; D: TRBD1; CDR3: CASSLTQGEDTQYF; DNA: TGCGCCAGCAGCTTGACGCAGGGGGAAGATACGCAGTATTTT
size: few; V: TRBV4-1; J: TRBJ2-3; D: .; CDR3: CASSQEGRGGRDTQYF; DNA: TGCGCCAGCAGCCAAGAGGGAAGAGGAGGGAGGGATACGCAGTATTTT
size: .; V: TRBV6-5; J: TRBJ1-6; D: .; CDR3: CASSRPGRDNSPLHF; DNA: TGTGCCAGCAGTCGACCGGGACGGGATAATTCACCCCTCCACTTT
size: .; V: TRBV28; J: TRBJ2-7; D: .; CDR3: CASSRSLKTGTYEQYF; DNA: TGTGCCAGCAGTCGCTCCCTGAAAACAGGGACCTACGAGCAGTACTTC
size: .; V: TRBV5-1; J: TRBJ1-2; D: .; CDR3: CASSWRGGYGYTF; DNA: TGCGCCAGCAGCTGGCGGGGGGGCTATGGCTACACCTTC
size: few; V: TRBV4-1; J: TRBJ1-4; D: TRBD1; CDR3: CASSRVHQGARSNEKLFF; DNA: TGCGCCAGCAGCCGGGTCCACCAGGGGGCGAGGTCTAATGAAAAACTGTTTTTT
size: few; V: TRBV15; J: TRBJ1-2; D: TRBD1; CDR3: CATSREPTGYGYTF; DNA: TGTGCCACCAGCAGAGAACCGACAGGGTATGGCTACACCTTC
size: many; V: TRBV5-1; J: TRBJ2-5; D: .; CDR3: CASSSTNPTVQETQYF; DNA: TGCGCCAGCAGCTCCACTAATCCGACAGTCCAAGAGACCCAGTACTTC
size: many; V: TRBV5-1; J: TRBJ2-5; D: .; CDR3: CASRTGSQETQYF; DNA: TGCGCCAGCAGAACGGGAAGTCAAGAGACCCAGTACTTC
size: many; V: TRBV6-6; J: TRBJ2-5; D: .; CDR3: CASSPPAQETQYF; DNA: TGTGCCAGCAGCCCCCCCGCCCAAGAGACCCAGTACTTC
size: many; V: TRBV4-2; J: TRBJ2-7; D: .; CDR3: CASSQDEGGAGEQYF; DNA: TGTGCCAGCAGCCAAGACGAAGGGGGGGCAGGAGAGCAGTACTTC
size: many; V: TRBV4-1; J: TRBJ2-5; D: .; CDR3: CASSQVEGTETQYF; DNA: TGCGCCAGCAGCCAAGTGGAGGGGACGGAGACCCAGTACTTC
size: .; V: TRBV5-1; J: TRBJ2-1; D: .; CDR3: CASTPGLSYNEQFF; DNA: TGCGCCAGCACTCCGGGTCTGTCCTACAATGAGCAGTTCTTC
size: .; V: TRBV20-1; J: TRBJ2-1; D: TRBD2; CDR3: CSARDGLAGGLGPEQFF; DNA: TGCAGTGCTAGAGACGGACTAGCGGGAGGCTTGGGTCCTGAGCAGTTCTTC